This T cell receptor beta chain appears in the sequencing data of a study of blood T cells in healthy people across ages. The CDR3 spans 13 residues. Alongside a J-beta primer mix, a sample-barcoded 5' primer served in a second PCR lasting about 7 to 12 cycles. MiXCR was run by TCRdb on the 5' RACE reads, yielding one entry per CDR3 protein. This table holds about 670,000 distinct CDR3 sequences, roughly half found once. Each individual donor underwent a draw of approximately 10 milliliters of peripheral blood. This clonotype was seen repeatedly, ten times or more. The TCR was taken from a woman aged 80 or over in good health. Sequenced material: blood. The V and J genes are TRBV12-1 and TRBJ2-1; no DNA check was done on the table's D call, TRBD1. TRBV12-1 is reported as a pseudogene. The CDR3 DNA follows: TGTGCCAGCAGCTTTGATACAGAGGGTGAGCAGTTCTTC. Encoded protein: CASSFDTEGEQFF.